The T cell receptor (beta chain) under discussion was sequenced for a study of vaccination and CD4 T cells after COVID-19. Study-level information: Each individual in the study obtained two doses of BNT162b2 or mRNA-1273 vaccine. Post-COVID draws followed diagnosis by a median around 100 days (range 35 to 161). From HCoV-229E, HCoV-OC43, HCoV-NL63 and SARS-CoV-2, overlapping spike peptides were used to stimulate the cells.

The Oncomine TCR Beta short-read assay generated sequence data from the DNA of cultured CD4+ T cells. TCRdb itself ran the PCR reads through MiXCR, one entry per CDR3 protein. The data hold about 15,000 distinct CDR3 sequences, with about three fifths observed a single time. Treatment denoted: roughly 11-day PBMC culture with coronavirus spike peptide pools or control peptides (ViraFEST assay). Dates of PCR positivity, March to December 2020, preceded the US Alpha, Beta and Delta variants. V was clipped by 1 base and J by 4 bases, with 11 bases between them. Germline lookup yields CDR1 KGHSH and CDR2 LQKENI. This CDR3 has 15 residues. As concerns this clonotype: Its antigen is not identified.

Sequencing was performed on CD4+ T cells from blood, cultured in vitro. The chain combines TRBV18 with TRBJ1-5; D unclear. The receptor comes from a human donor who had recovered from COVID-19. For the CDR3, the DNA is TGTGCCAGCTCACCACAGGGAGGTGTTAATCAGCCCCAGCATTTT. Its protein is CASSPQGGVNQPQHF.